This T cell receptor beta chain derives from a study of blood T cell repertoires in COVID-19. Trimming stripped 4 bases from V and 5 bases from J, with 13 bases between. This CDR3 comprises 13 residues. Looked up from germline, CDR1 is SGHDT and CDR2 is YYEEEE. Assay: immunoSEQ multiplex PCR; the TCRdb copy retains only in-frame clones and omits some. The data contain over 150,000 clones, approximately 80% of them singletons. The chain uses TRBV5-6 and TRBJ2-7; no reliable D call. Source material: peripheral blood. The TCR comes from a woman aged 40-49 years with COVID-19, enrolled during active disease. The CDR3 sequence: CASSLSLADEQYF. CDR3 sequence (DNA): TGTGCCAGCAGCCTGTCTCTGGCGGACGAGCAGTACTTC.